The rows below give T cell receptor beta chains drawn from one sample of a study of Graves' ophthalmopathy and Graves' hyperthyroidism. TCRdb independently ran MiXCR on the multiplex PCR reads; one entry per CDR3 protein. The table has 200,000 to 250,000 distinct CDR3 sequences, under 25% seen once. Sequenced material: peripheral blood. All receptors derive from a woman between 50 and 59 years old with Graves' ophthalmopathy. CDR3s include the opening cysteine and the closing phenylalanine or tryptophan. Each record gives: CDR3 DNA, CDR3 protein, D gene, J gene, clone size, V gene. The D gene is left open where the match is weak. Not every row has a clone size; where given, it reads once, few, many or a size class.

TGTGCCAGCAGTGAAGCACGAGGTAGCTATGGCTACACCTTC	CASSEARGSYGYTF	-	TRBJ1-2	many	TRBV2
TGCGCCAGCAGCAAAAAACGGGGGTTGGACACTGAAGCTTACTTT	CASSKKRGLDTEAYF	-	TRBJ1-1	-	TRBV5-1
TGTGCCAGCAGTGTGAGGGGTGAAGCTTTCTTT	CASSVRGEAFF	-	TRBJ1-1	many	TRBV2
TGTGCCAGCAGCTTTCCTCTAGTGAACTTCTACGAGCAGTACTTC	CASSFPLVNFYEQYF	-	TRBJ2-7	many	TRBV7-8
TGCGCCAGCAGAGGTAGCAATTCACCCCTCCACTTT	CASRGSNSPLHF	-	TRBJ1-6	many	TRBV5-1
TGTGCCAGCAGCTTAGAGCGGGGTGCCTACGAGCAGTACTTC	CASSLERGAYEQYF	TRBD2	TRBJ2-7	many	TRBV13
TGCGCCAGCAGCTGGAGGTGGGAGAACACTGAAGCTTTCTTT	CASSWRWENTEAFF	-	TRBJ1-1	many	TRBV5-1
TGCAGTGCTAGAGATGAGAGGTCGAACACCGGGGAGCTGTTTTTT	CSARDERSNTGELFF	-	TRBJ2-2	many	TRBV20-1
TGTGCCAGCAGCGTCCACGGGGGGGTCTATACTGAAGCTTTCTTT	CASSVHGGVYTEAFF	-	TRBJ1-1	-	TRBV7-2
TGCAGTGCCCTCTCCCGACAGACCGGCACAGATACGCAGTATTTT	CSALSRQTGTDTQYF	-	TRBJ2-3	many	TRBV20-1
TGCGCCAGCAGCCGGGTGGGACTAGCGGGAGGAAGGAAGACCCAGTACTTC	CASSRVGLAGGRKTQYF	TRBD2	TRBJ2-5	-	TRBV5-1
TGTGCCAGCAGTTCCCCCGCGACAGGCCACTACGAGCAGTACTTC	CASSSPATGHYEQYF	-	TRBJ2-7	many	TRBV27
TGTGCCAGCAGCGACCAGGGGGTCGGCTATGGCTACACCTTC	CASSDQGVGYGYTF	TRBD1	TRBJ1-2	many	TRBV9
TGCGCCAGCAGCCAAGATAACAGGCGCTACTACGAGCAGTACTTC	CASSQDNRRYYEQYF	-	TRBJ2-7	few	TRBV4-1
TGTGCCAGCAGCCCGCGACCTATAGGGAGGGTCGACAGTCACACTGAAGCTTTCTTT	CASSPRPIGRVDSHTEAFF	-	TRBJ1-1	many	TRBV9
TGTGCCAGCAACCCTCCCGCAAACACTGAAGCTTTCTTT	CASNPPANTEAFF	-	TRBJ1-1	many	TRBV28
TGTGCCAGTAGTAAATGGGAGACAGATTATAGCAATCAGCCCCAGCATTTT	CASSKWETDYSNQPQHF	-	TRBJ1-5	few	TRBV19